The present T cell receptor beta chain was sequenced within a study of OX40 agonist ivuxolimab in advanced cancers. The wider study: Earlier anti-PD-1, anti-PD-L1 or anti-CTLA-4 therapy was permitted; 30% to 50% had received some.

Here immunoSEQ multiplex PCR was the method, and the copy in TCRdb shows in-frame clones only, minus some. The profile shows tens of thousands of clones, about 85% of them singletons. Germline V lookup: CDR1 MNHEY, CDR2 SVGAGI. Between the trimmed V and J ends, which lost 6 bases and 6 bases, there was a span of 18 bases. The CDR3 totals 15 residues. The sequences come from CD4+ or CD8+ T cells sorted from blood, collected in a trial of the OX40 agonist ivuxolimab. The genes are TRBV6-5 and TRBJ1-3; perhaps TRBD1 as D (5 bases). This receptor was taken from an adult with an advanced solid tumor such as melanoma, head and neck, liver or kidney cancer. The CDR3 spells CASSMGLVGENTIYF. The CDR3 region has the DNA TGTGCCAGCAGCATGGGGCTGGTCGGTGAAAACACCATATATTTT.